Listed below are T cell receptor beta chains from one sample, sequenced in a study of blood T cell repertoires in COVID-19. Some clones are missing from TCRdb's copy, which holds only in-frame ones; the method was immunoSEQ multiplex PCR. Among 120,000 to 150,000 clones, around 79% were seen once, and the ten largest hold approximately 4%. What was sequenced was peripheral blood. These TCRs come from a man in his 60s with acute or convalescent COVID-19. Each CDR3 is given with its conserved first and last residue. The D gene is left open where the match is weak. Size tells how often a clone was seen (once, few, many) or the class of an expanded clone, and some rows leave it out.

>TRBV2|TRBD1|TRBJ2-2|-
TGTGCCAGCAAACCCCCCCCAGGACAGGGAACCACCGGGGAGCTGTTTTTT
CASKPPPGQGTTGELFF
>TRBV7-2|-|TRBJ2-1|-
TGTGCCAGCAGCTTAGACGGCGGCCACAATGAGCAGTTCTTC
CASSLDGGHNEQFF
>TRBV5-1|-|TRBJ1-5|-
TGCGCCAGCAGCTTGGTGGGGGGGAGCAATCAGCCCCAGCATTTT
CASSLVGGSNQPQHF
>TRBV6-5|TRBD1|TRBJ1-3|few
TGTGCCAGCAGTTATTCGACAGGGGGAACTGGAAACACCATATATTTT
CASSYSTGGTGNTIYF
>TRBV7-2|TRBD1|TRBJ1-5|-
TGTGCCAGCAGCCCAGGGGGGACAGCAAATCAGCCCCAGCATTTT
CASSPGGTANQPQHF
>TRBV5-8|TRBD1|TRBJ1-2|-
TGTGCCAGCAGCTTGGGGGGTCTCAACAGGGGGCCCGGCTACACCTTC
CASSLGGLNRGPGYTF
>TRBV14|TRBD1|TRBJ2-7|-
TGTGCCAGCAGCCAAGGGAACAGGGGGAGCTCCTACGAGCAGTACTTC
CASSQGNRGSSYEQYF
>TRBV7-2|-|TRBJ2-3|-
TGTGCCAGCAGGGCGGGACGCACAGATACGCAGTATTTT
CASRAGRTDTQYF
>TRBV6-2/TRBV6-3|-|TRBJ2-7|-
TGTGCCAGCAGTCCACCAGCGGGCAGCCAGTACTTC
CASSPPAGSQYF
>TRBV7-8|-|TRBJ2-7|-
TGTGCCAGCAGCTTAGTGCAGGGTCCCTACGAGCAGTACTTC
CASSLVQGPYEQYF
>TRBV30|-|TRBJ1-1|few
TGTGCCTGGAGTGTTCGGGGGGGACGGAGGACTGAAGCTTTCTTT
CAWSVRGGRRTEAFF
>TRBV3-1/TRBV3-2|-|TRBJ2-7|-
TGTGCCAGCAGCCAAGATAAGATCGGGGGAGGCTACGAGCAGTACTTC
CASSQDKIGGGYEQYF
>TRBV30|-|TRBJ1-3|-
TGTGCCTCCCAAAACTCAGGGTTTGGAAACACCATATATTTT
CASQNSGFGNTIYF
>TRBV18|-|TRBJ2-7|-
TGTGCCAGCTCACTGGCCACCCCCCGAACGGGAGTTTCCTACGAGCAGTACTTC
CASSLATPRTGVSYEQYF
>TRBV18|-|TRBJ1-6|-
TGTGCCAGCTCACCAGAAGGCGCAGGAGGAGATTCACCCCTCCACTTT
CASSPEGAGGDSPLHF
>TRBV5-1|TRBD1|TRBJ2-7|-
TGCGCCAGCAGCTCGGGACAGGGTAGGTACGAGCAGTACTTC
CASSSGQGRYEQYF
>TRBV30|TRBD1|TRBJ2-7|-
TGTGCCTGGAGTGTACCGGGACAGGGGATAAACGAGCAGTACTTC
CAWSVPGQGINEQYF
>TRBV4-1|-|TRBJ2-1|-
TGCGCCAGCAGCCAAGAGCAGGGGTTTGAGCAGTTCTTC
CASSQEQGFEQFF
>TRBV27|TRBD2|TRBJ2-7|-
TGTGCCAGCAGTAGAGCGGGAGTCGGGTACGAGCAGTACTTC
CASSRAGVGYEQYF
>TRBV28|TRBD1|TRBJ1-2|-
TGTGCCAGCAGACCCCCGGGACAGGTCTATGGCTACACCTTC
CASRPPGQVYGYTF
>TRBV28|-|TRBJ2-7|few
TGTGCCAGCACCTTTTTGGGCAGGGGATACGAGCAGTACTTC
CASTFLGRGYEQYF
>TRBV10-3|TRBD1|TRBJ1-1|-
TGTGCCATCAGTGGGGGACAGGGGGTGACTGAAGCTTTCTTT
CAISGGQGVTEAFF
>TRBV5-4|TRBD2|TRBJ2-2|few
TGTGCCAGCAGCTTGGGTCTAGCGGGACCCGGGGAGCTGTTTTTT
CASSLGLAGPGELFF
>TRBV30|-|TRBJ2-5|-
TGTGCCTGGAGTGTATCCGACAGTGTGAGTGAGACCCAGTACTTC
CAWSVSDSVSETQYF
>TRBV3-1/TRBV3-2|TRBD1|TRBJ1-2|-
TGTGCCAGCAGCCAAAGGGACAGAGGCCATGGCTACACCTTC
CASSQRDRGHGYTF
>TRBV5-8|-|TRBJ2-6|-
TGTGCCAGCAGCGCTGGAACCGGTAGCCTCTCTGGGGCCAACATCCTGACTTTC
CASSAGTGSLSGANILTF
>TRBV4-2|TRBD2|TRBJ2-7|-
TGTGCCAGCAGCCAAGGACTAGCGGGAGGTATGGCCTACGAGCAGTACTTC
CASSQGLAGGMAYEQYF
>TRBV18|-|TRBJ1-4|-
TGTGCCAGCTCACCCCGGACTGTAACCGAGGATGAAAAACTGTTTTTT
CASSPRTVTEDEKLFF
>TRBV6-5|TRBD1|TRBJ1-1|-
TGTGCCAGCAGTCACAGGGGCACTGAAGCTTTCTTT
CASSHRGTEAFF
>TRBV5-1|TRBD1|TRBJ2-7|-
TGCGCCAGCAGCTCAGGGACAGTCGCCTACGAGCAGTACTTC
CASSSGTVAYEQYF
>TRBV29-1|-|TRBJ1-2|-
TGCAGCGTCGGAAGGACAGACGCTGGCTACACCTTC
CSVGRTDAGYTF
>TRBV29-1|-|TRBJ1-1|-
TGCAGCGTTTTCGACAGGCAGGGGTTCCCTGAAGCTTTCTTT
CSVFDRQGFPEAFF
>TRBV27|TRBD1|TRBJ1-3|-
TGTGCCAGCAGTCCCTCGACAGGGCGCGGAAACACCATATATTTT
CASSPSTGRGNTIYF
>TRBV7-9|-|TRBJ2-5|-
TGTGCCAGCGAAAATTCTCGAGACCAAGAGACCCAGTACTTC
CASENSRDQETQYF
>TRBV9|-|TRBJ1-1|once
TGTGCCAGCAGCGCCCGGGACACTAATCAAGCTTTCTTT
CASSARDTNQAFF
>TRBV6-4|-|TRBJ1-2|-
TGTGCCAGCAGTGAATATGGACACGTGGAATCCTATGGCTACACCTTC
CASSEYGHVESYGYTF
>TRBV9|-|TRBJ1-4|-
TGTGCCAGCAGCGTAGACAGCCTTAATGAAAAACTGTTTTTT
CASSVDSLNEKLFF
>TRBV11-2|-|TRBJ1-1|few
TGTGCCAGCAGCTCCCAGACAGGTAACACTGAAGCTTTCTTT
CASSSQTGNTEAFF
>TRBV7-2|-|TRBJ2-7|-
TGTGCCAGCAGACAAGTGGGGGCGACCGGCTCCTACGAGCAGTACTTC
CASRQVGATGSYEQYF
>TRBV4-2|TRBD1|TRBJ2-7|many
TGTGCCAGCAGCCAAGAAACTTCCGGGACAGGGGTTTACGAGCAGTACTTC
CASSQETSGTGVYEQYF
>TRBV7-2|-|TRBJ1-5|few
TGTGCCAGCAGCTTAGACGGGGTTCAGCCCCAGCATTTT
CASSLDGVQPQHF
>TRBV19|-|TRBJ1-1|-
TGTGCCAGTAGTATGGGCCCTGAAGCTTTCTTT
CASSMGPEAFF
>TRBV11-2|-|TRBJ1-1|-
TGTGCCAGCAGCTTAGTAACCTTTTCGGAGGAAGCTTTCTTT
CASSLVTFSEEAFF
>TRBV4-1|TRBD1|TRBJ1-2|-
TGCGCCAGCAGCGGAACAGGGGGTCACTATGGCTACACCTTC
CASSGTGGHYGYTF
>TRBV6-5|-|TRBJ1-1|-
TGTGCCAGCACGGGGGAGGTGAGGACTGAAGCTTTCTTT
CASTGEVRTEAFF
>TRBV28|-|TRBJ1-5|once
TGTGCCAGCAGCAATGAAGGGCCAGGGTATCAGCCCCAGCATTTT
CASSNEGPGYQPQHF
>TRBV3-1/TRBV3-2|-|TRBJ1-2|-
TGTGCCAGCAGCTCCGGGATCTATGGCTACACCTTC
CASSSGIYGYTF
>TRBV21-1|-|TRBJ2-2|-
TGTGCCTACTACGTGGCGGCTTACACCGGGGAGCTGTTTTTT
CAYYVAAYTGELFF
>TRBV9|TRBD2|TRBJ2-5|few
TGTGCCAGCAGCGCCTCCGGGACTAGCGGGAGTTGGGGTAGAGAGACCCAGTACTTC
CASSASGTSGSWGRETQYF